A single sample is the source of the 10 T cell receptor beta chains below, sequenced in a study of breast tumors, draining lymph nodes, adjacent tissues. In TCRdb, the multiplex PCR reads were re-called with MiXCR into one record per CDR3 protein. Among about 170,000 distinct CDR3 sequences listed, 33% were seen once. Breast cancer patients provided tissue from their axillary draining lymph nodes. Sequencing was done on a sample of axillary lymph node tissue. Receptors originate from a female donor with breast cancer. Some clones in this sample may be carry-over from other donors' samples.

This clonotype was seen at least ten times. V and J are TRBV12-3 or TRBV12-4 and TRBJ1-5; tentative D call: TRBD1 (5 bases). The length of the CDR3 is 16 residues. V lost 6 bases to trimming and J lost 3 bases, with 18 bases between them. CDR3 coding DNA: TGTGCCAGCAGACGGGCGGGGCGGGGGTTCAATCAGCCCCAGCATTTT. Protein product: CASRRAGRGFNQPQHF.

The J gene is TRBJ2-3, the V gene TRBV20-1; D gene uncertain. V lost 4 bases to trimming and J lost 9 bases, with 20 bases between them. This CDR3 is 14 amino acids long. Germline V gives CDR1 DFQATT, CDR2 SNEGSKA (reference sequence). The CDR3 sequence is CSAIGDSIAVTQYF. The CDR3 region has the DNA TGCAGTGCTATTGGTGATTCCATTGCGGTCACGCAGTATTTT.

This clonotype was recorded a few times. This rearrangement joins TRBV5-1 to TRBJ1-1; 8 nucleotides line up with TRBD1. Germline V gene lookup returns CDR1 SGHRS and CDR2 YFSETQ. The trim removed 2 bases at V and 5 bases at J, leaving 2 bases unmatched. The CDR3 is made up of 13 amino acids. CDR3 in amino acids: CASSLQGGTEAFF. In nucleotides, the CDR3 is TGCGCCAGCAGCTTACAGGGGGGGACTGAAGCTTTCTTT.

Concerning this clonotype: This may be a read error: a much more frequent sequence differs by one nucleotide. The chain links TRBV28 to TRBJ2-3, with 9 bases matching TRBD1. The CDR3 is made up of 14 amino acids. Germline CDR1 reads MDHEN; CDR2 reads SYDVKM. The junction had 6 bases not matched to a gene; V was cut back by 6 bases and J by 5 bases. This CDR3 reads CASRVGTGQDTQYF. CDR3 DNA: TGTGCCAGCAGAGTGGGGACAGGGCAAGATACGCAGTATTTT.

This clonotype was observed at least ten times. The chain employs TRBV7-8 and TRBJ2-5; D gene unclear. Germline V gene data show CDR1 as SGHVS and CDR2 as FQNEAQ. The V end lost 5 bases, the J end lost 3 bases, and 10 bases lay between the germline ends. The CDR3 consists of 13 residues. Here the CDR3 reads CASSTGVKETQYF. CDR3 coding DNA: TGTGCCAGCAGCACGGGTGTAAAAGAGACCCAGTACTTC.

In this sample, this clonotype turned up many times. The gene calls are TRBV4-3 and TRBJ2-1, with 13 bases lining up with TRBD2. The CDR3 contains 15 residues. Germline loops: CDR1 LGHNA, CDR2 YSLEER. With 4 bases clipped from V and 9 bases from J, the junction kept 6 bases outside the gene matches. For the CDR3, the DNA is TGCGCCAGCAGCCCTACTAGCGGGAGGGGGGGTGAGCAGTTCTTC. Its protein product is CASSPTSGRGGEQFF.

The chain has TRBV5-5 and TRBJ2-7; tentatively, D is TRBD1 (6 bases). CDR1 and CDR2 (germline): SGHKS, YYEKEE (reference sequence). V was clipped by 3 bases and J by 4 bases, with 14 bases between them. This CDR3 spans 14 amino acids. This chain's CDR3 is CASSSTDSGYEQYF. The CDR3 DNA follows: TGTGCCAGCAGCTCGACGGACAGCGGATACGAGCAGTACTTC.

The sample holds many counts of this clonotype. The J gene is TRBJ2-7, the V gene TRBV14; D is unresolved. Trimming left V 0 bases short and J 5 bases short, with 11 bases between. This CDR3 region has 14 residues. Germline V lookup: CDR1 SGHDN, CDR2 FVKESK. The CDR3 DNA follows: TGTGCCAGCAGCCAAGACCCCCTGTTAGACGAGCAGTACTTC. Its protein is CASSQDPLLDEQYF.

In this sample, this clonotype turned up many times. J is TRBJ2-2 and V is TRBV5-1; D remains unclear. The CDR3 extends over 15 amino acids. V was trimmed by 0 bases and J by 7 bases, leaving 13 bases between them. Germline V lookup: CDR1 SGHRS, CDR2 YFSETQ. Written as DNA, the CDR3 is TGCGCCAGCAGCTTGGGGCAGCCCCAGATCGGGGAGCTGTTTTTT. Its translation: CASSLGQPQIGELFF.

This clonotype was counted many times. The chain carries TRBV12-3 or TRBV12-4 and TRBJ2-5, with TRBD2 matching over 10 bases. V was clipped by 0 bases and J by 4 bases; unmatched bases: 5. The CDR3 sequence is 16 residues long. CDR3 bases: TGTGCCAGCAGTTTAGCGCTGAGCGGGAGGGTAGAGACCCAGTACTTC. As protein: CASSLALSGRVETQYF.